This T cell receptor (beta chain) was identified in a study of cytomegalovirus exposure and HLA in healthy donors. Overall study results and limits: Common viral pathogens (according to a later analysis) appeared linked to several of the most significant clusters. It was reported that the classifier diagnosed cytomegalovirus status with high specificity and sensitivity in both the original and validation cohorts. The likely origin of a cluster of highly shared sequence variants was a sequencing artifact. Analysis performed later showed TCR beta chains linked to HLA being more clonally expanded than equally common others.

Points on this clone: Its antigen remains unidentified.

Per germline, CDR1 MGHDK and CDR2 SYGVNS. Unmatched junction bases numbered 9, after V lost 1 base and J lost 3 bases. The CDR3 extends over 18 amino acids. This PCR relied on a set of 60 Vbeta primers and 13 Jbeta primers. Clones were read by immunoSEQ multiplex PCR, and TCRdb kept only the in-frame ones, dropping some. The top ten hold about 8.6% of the sample, which has more than 75,000 clones, 70% to 80% seen once. Input material: PBMCs. The sequence came from a man aged 40-50 years in good health and CMV-seropositive. This chain connects TRBV25-1 to TRBJ2-3, with TRBD2 matching 11 bases. The CDR3 here is CASSEFGLAGGVTDTQYF. The DNA of the CDR3 is TGTGCCAGCAGTGAATTTGGGCTAGCGGGAGGTGTAACAGATACGCAGTATTTT.